The rows below give T cell receptor beta chains drawn from one sample of a study of Ad26.COV2.S vaccination and SARS-CoV-2 variants. The assay was immunoSEQ multiplex PCR, and TCRdb's table has in-frame clones only and misses some. This sample has about 350,000 clones, with roughly nine tenths found just once. The sample was peripheral blood, taken after recovery from COVID-19. Receptor source: a human donor who had recovered from COVID-19. Each CDR3 is given with its conserved first and last residue. The order of the fields is V gene, clone size, J gene, D gene, CDR3 DNA, CDR3 protein. A D gene is named only where the DNA matches it firmly. The size entry is marked missing in some rows and otherwise reads once, few, many or a size class.

TRBV6-7,NA,TRBJ2-7,NA,TGTGCCAGCACCGCCGGGCCCCTATACGAGCAGTACTTC,CASTAGPLYEQYF
TRBV5-8,once,TRBJ1-5,TRBD1,TGTGCCAGCAGCCAATGGACAGGGTCCCTCAATCAGCCCCAGCATTTT,CASSQWTGSLNQPQHF
TRBV4-3,once,TRBJ2-3,NA,TGCGCCAGCAGCCAAATAGGAGGTACGCAGTATTTT,CASSQIGGTQYF
TRBV9,NA,TRBJ1-4,NA,TGTGCCAGCAGCGTAGAGGACGGAGGTGAAAAACTGTTTTTT,CASSVEDGGEKLFF
TRBV12-5,NA,TRBJ2-3,TRBD1,TGTGCTAGTGGTTTGGTACTGGGACAGTTGTCGGATACGCAGTATTTT,CASGLVLGQLSDTQYF
TRBV6-2/TRBV6-3,NA,TRBJ2-3,NA,TGTGCCAGCAGTTACTCTGAGTTCGCGAAGGTAACAGATACGCAGTATTTT,CASSYSEFAKVTDTQYF
TRBV11-2,few,TRBJ1-1,TRBD1,TGTGCCAGCAGCTCCCGGACAGGGTCTGAAGCTTTCTTT,CASSSRTGSEAFF
TRBV5-6,NA,TRBJ2-6,NA,TGTGCCAGCTCGACAGTGACTGGGGCCAACGTCCTGACTTTC,CASSTVTGANVLTF
TRBV27,NA,TRBJ2-2,NA,TGTGCCAGCAGTTATTCGGGGTACACCGGGGAGCTGTTTTTT,CASSYSGYTGELFF
TRBV7-2,once,TRBJ1-3,NA,TGTGCCAGCAGCTCGCGATGGGGCTCTGGAAACACCATATATTTT,CASSSRWGSGNTIYF
TRBV6-2/TRBV6-3,NA,TRBJ2-1,NA,TGTGCCAGCAGTGGGGCAGTAAGGTTCTCCTACAATGAGCAGTTCTTC,CASSGAVRFSYNEQFF